This TCR beta chain came from a study of blood T cell repertoires in COVID-19 (dated by TCRdb to about 2020). About the study as a whole: The collaborator samples originated in the United States, Italy and Spain and spanned the acute and convalescent phases of COVID-19. Subjects who had been exposed to COVID-19, were actively infected with it, or had recovered from it provided the deeply sampled blood TCRbeta repertoires that made up the dataset. The prospective study material was composed of cDNA or gDNA derived from T cells, B-cell-depleted T cells, or PBMCs. HLA class I and class II types, where available, came from metadata supplied by the sample provider rather than from assay-based typing. The repertoires were released in a freely available public database intended as a resource for research on the immune response to SARS-CoV-2. The samples were drawn from the first 160 participants of the ongoing ImmuneRACE study and from roughly 1,300 subjects provided by 6 global collaborators. The sample metadata nearly always contained a de-identified subject ID, COVID-19 status, age in years and sex. Study-level results and caveats: The amount of clinical and demographic metadata varied by source and participant and was provided uncurated.

Notes on this clone: Its antigen is not yet known. There are no base qualities to consult, and no much larger clone falls within one base.

TCRbeta CDR3 regions were amplified from genomic DNA by means of the immunoSEQ Assay, a bias-controlled multiplex PCR. Per the original workflow: The number of nucleated cells in each sample was estimated from the amplification of reference gene primers within the assay. Sequence reads were collapsed and filtered to measure the absolute abundance of every unique TCRbeta CDR3 rearrangement. For each sample, productive Simpson clonality was calculated by taking the square root of Simpson's diversity index across productive rearrangements. TCRdb mirrors the immuneACCESS table, restricted to in-frame sequences. Some clones are absent from its copies; in checked studies, under half trace to an unresolved V gene, and the reason for the others is unknown. The V and J calls and clone size were taken over from that table, and D and trimming were inferred from the DNA. Present in this sample are 180,000 or so clones, 80% to 90% of which were seen just once. The ten largest account for 9.5% to 12% of the sample.

Whole blood was collected in K2EDTA tubes by collaborating institutions according to the institutions' own protocols. For TCRbeta analysis, collaborators shipped samples as frozen whole blood, isolated PBMCs, or DNA extracted from either of those sample types. CDR1 and CDR2, per the germline V gene, are SGHTA and FQGNSA. The CDR3 covers 16 residues, taking in both the cysteine and the phenylalanine. This entry keeps only the CDR3 DNA: 48 bases, framed from base 1. The germline V end is reduced by 5 bases and the J end by 5 bases; junction bases left unmatched: 8. This TCR derives from a human donor with active or convalescent COVID-19. The donor label of this sample is uncertain. The chain is made from TRBV7-2 and TRBJ1-6; TRBD1 aligns with 8 central bases. Input material: peripheral blood. The nucleotides read TGTGCCAGCAGCCCCCTGACAGGGGAACATAATTCACCCCTCCACTTT. This codes for CASSPLTGEHNSPLHF.